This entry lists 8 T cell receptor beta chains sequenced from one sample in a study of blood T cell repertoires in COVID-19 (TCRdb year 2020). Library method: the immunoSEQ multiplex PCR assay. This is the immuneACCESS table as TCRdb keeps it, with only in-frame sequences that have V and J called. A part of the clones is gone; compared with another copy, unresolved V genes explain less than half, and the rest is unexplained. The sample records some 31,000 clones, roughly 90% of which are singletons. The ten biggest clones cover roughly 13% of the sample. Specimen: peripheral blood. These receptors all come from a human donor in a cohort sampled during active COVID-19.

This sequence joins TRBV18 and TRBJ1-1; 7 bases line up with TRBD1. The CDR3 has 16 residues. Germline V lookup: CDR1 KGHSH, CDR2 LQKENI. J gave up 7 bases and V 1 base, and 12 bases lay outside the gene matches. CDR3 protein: CASSPRIGTALNEAFF. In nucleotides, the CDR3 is TGTGCCAGCTCACCACGGATAGGGACAGCTCTAAATGAAGCTTTCTTT.

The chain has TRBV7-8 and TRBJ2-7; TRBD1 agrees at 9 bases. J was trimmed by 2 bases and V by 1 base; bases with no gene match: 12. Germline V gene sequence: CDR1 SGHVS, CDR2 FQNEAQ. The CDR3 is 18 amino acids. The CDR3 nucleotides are TGTGCCAGCAGCTTAGGGGACAGGGCGTTGGAGGATGCCTACGAGCAGTACTTC. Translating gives CASSLGDRALEDAYEQYF.

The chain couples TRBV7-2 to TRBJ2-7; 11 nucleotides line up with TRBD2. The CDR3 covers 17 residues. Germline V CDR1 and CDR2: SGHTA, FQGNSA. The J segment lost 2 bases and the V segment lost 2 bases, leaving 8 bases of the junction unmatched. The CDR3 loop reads CASSLWGVSGRAYEQYF. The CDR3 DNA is TGTGCCAGCAGCTTATGGGGGGTTAGCGGGAGGGCCTACGAGCAGTACTTC.

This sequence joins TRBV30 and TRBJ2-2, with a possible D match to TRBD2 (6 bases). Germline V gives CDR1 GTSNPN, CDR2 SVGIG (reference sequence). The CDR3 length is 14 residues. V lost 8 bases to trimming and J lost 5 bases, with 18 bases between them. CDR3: CAALRGIGTGELFF. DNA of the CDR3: TGTGCCGCTCTTCGGGGGATAGGTACCGGGGAGCTGTTTTTT.

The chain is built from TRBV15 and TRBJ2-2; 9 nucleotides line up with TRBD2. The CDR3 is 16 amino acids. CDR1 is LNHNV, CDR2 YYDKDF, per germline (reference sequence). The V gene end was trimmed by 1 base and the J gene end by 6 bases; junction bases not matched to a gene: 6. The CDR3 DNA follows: TGTGCCACCAGCAGAGGCGGGGCTAGCGGGGCCGGGGAGCTGTTTTTT. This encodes CATSRGGASGAGELFF. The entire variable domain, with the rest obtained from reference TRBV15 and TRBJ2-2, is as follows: DAMVIQNPRYQVTQFGKPVTLSCSQTLNHNVMYWYQQKSSQAPKLLFHYYDKDFNNEADTPDNFQSRRPNTSFCFLDIRSPGLGDTAMYLCATSRGGASGAGELFFGEGSRLTVL.

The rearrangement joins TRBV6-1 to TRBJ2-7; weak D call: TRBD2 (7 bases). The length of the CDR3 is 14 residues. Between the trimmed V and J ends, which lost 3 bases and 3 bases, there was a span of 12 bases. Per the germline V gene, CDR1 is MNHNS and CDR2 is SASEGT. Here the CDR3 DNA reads TGTGCCAGCAGTGAGGGGGGGGCAGACTACGAGCAGTACTTC. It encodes CASSEGGADYEQYF.

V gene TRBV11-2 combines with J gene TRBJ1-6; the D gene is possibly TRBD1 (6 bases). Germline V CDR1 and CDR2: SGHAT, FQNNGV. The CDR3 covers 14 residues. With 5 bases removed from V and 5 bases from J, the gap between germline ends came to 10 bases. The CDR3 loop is CASSRGQNNSPLHF. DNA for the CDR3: TGTGCCAGCAGCAGAGGACAGAATAATTCACCCCTCCACTTT.

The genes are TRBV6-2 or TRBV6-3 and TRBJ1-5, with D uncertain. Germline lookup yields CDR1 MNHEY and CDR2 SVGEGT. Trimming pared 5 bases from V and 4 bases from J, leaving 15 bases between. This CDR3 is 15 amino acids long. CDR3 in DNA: TGTGCCAGCAGTCCGACCCTTCGCAGGAATCAGCCCCAGCATTTT. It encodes CASSPTLRRNQPQHF.